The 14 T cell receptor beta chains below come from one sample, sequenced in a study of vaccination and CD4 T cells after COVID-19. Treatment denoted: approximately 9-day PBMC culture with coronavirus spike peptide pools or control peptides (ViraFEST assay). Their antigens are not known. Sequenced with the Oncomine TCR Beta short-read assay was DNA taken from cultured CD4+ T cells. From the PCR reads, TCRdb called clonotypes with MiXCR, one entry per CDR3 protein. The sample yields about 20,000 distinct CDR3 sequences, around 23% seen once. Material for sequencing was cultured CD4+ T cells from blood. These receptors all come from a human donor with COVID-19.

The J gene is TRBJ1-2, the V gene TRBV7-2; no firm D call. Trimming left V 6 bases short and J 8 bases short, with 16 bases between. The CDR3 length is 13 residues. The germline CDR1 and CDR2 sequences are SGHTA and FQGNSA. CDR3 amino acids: CASRSTVEGGYTF. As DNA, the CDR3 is TGTGCCAGCAGATCAACGGTGGAGGGCGGCTACACCTTC.

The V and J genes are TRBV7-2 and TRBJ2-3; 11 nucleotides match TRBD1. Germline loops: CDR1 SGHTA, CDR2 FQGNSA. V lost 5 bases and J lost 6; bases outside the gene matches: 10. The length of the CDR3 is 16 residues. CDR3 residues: CASSAGTGGEQDTQYF. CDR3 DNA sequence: TGTGCCAGCAGCGCAGGGACAGGGGGAGAACAGGATACGCAGTATTTT.

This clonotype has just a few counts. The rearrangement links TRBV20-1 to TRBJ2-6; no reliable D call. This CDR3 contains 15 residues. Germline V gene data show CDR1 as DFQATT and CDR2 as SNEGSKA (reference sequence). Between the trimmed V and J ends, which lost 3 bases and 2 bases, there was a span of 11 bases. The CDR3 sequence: CSASASRPGANVLTF. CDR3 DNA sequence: TGCAGTGCTAGTGCCTCGAGGCCTGGGGCCAACGTCCTGACTTTC.

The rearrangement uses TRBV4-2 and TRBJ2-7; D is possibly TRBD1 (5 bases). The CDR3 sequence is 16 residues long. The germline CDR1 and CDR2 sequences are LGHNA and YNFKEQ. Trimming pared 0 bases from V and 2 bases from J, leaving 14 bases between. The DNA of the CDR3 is TGTGCCAGCAGCCAAGAGTACAGGTGGGGCCCCTACGAGCAGTACTTC. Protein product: CASSQEYRWGPYEQYF.

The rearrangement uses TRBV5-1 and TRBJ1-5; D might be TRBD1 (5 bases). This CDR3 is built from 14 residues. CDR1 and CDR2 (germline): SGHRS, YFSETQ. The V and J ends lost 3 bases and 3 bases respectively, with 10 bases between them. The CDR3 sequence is CASSYDSPNQPQHF. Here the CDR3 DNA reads TGCGCCAGCAGCTATGACAGCCCCAATCAGCCCCAGCATTTT.

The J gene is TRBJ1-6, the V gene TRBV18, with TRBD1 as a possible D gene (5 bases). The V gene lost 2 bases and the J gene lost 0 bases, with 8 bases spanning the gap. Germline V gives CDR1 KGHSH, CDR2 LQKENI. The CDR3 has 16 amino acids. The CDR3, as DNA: TGTGCCAGCTCACCAGACAGAAGCTCCTATAATTCACCCCTCCACTTT. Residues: CASSPDRSSYNSPLHF.

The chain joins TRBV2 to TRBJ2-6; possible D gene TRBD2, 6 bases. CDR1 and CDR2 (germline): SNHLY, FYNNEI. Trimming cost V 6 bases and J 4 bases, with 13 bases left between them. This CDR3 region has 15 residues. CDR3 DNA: TGTGCCAGCAGGAGAGGGGCGGGAGGGGCCAACGTCCTGACTTTC. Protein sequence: CASRRGAGGANVLTF.

CDR3 protein: CASSLPGTSTDTQYF. As DNA, the CDR3 is TGTGCCAGCAGTCTCCCCGGGACTAGCACAGATACGCAGTATTTT. V and J are TRBV2 and TRBJ2-3; D may be TRBD2 (6 bases). Trimming removed 5 bases at V and 0 bases at J, with 12 bases between. The CDR3 sequence is 15 residues long. Per the germline V gene, CDR1 is SNHLY and CDR2 is FYNNEI. The full variable domain, completed using reference TRBV2 and TRBJ2-3, is EPEVTQTPSHQVTQMGQEVILRCVPISNHLYFYWYRQILGQKVEFLVSFYNNEISEKSEIFDDQFSVERPDGSNFTLKIRSTKLEDSAMYFCASSLPGTSTDTQYFGPGTRLTVL.

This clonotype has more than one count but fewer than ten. CDR3 DNA sequence: TGCGCCAGCAGCTCCCGGGGGGGCTCGGAGACCCAGTACTTC. Translated: CASSSRGGSETQYF. The chain joins TRBV5-1 to TRBJ2-5, with TRBD2 identical over 8 bases. The germline gives CDR1 SGHRS, CDR2 YFSETQ. The CDR3 has 14 residues. The junction had 6 bases not matched to a gene; V was cut back by 3 bases and J by 5 bases.

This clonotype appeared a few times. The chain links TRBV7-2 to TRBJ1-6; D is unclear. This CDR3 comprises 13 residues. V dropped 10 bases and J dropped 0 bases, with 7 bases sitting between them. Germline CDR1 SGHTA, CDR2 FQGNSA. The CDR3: CATTTSYNSPLHF. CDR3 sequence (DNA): TGTGCCACGACGACCTCCTATAATTCACCCCTCCACTTT.

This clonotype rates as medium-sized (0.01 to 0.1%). The CDR3 nucleotides read TGTGCCAGCAGTGAAAGCCAGGTCGGGGAGCTGTTTTTT. It codes for CASSESQVGELFF. The V call is TRBV2, the J call TRBJ2-2, with D unresolved. The germline V gene has CDR1 SNHLY and CDR2 FYNNEI. V gave up 2 bases and J gave up 7 bases, with 8 bases separating them. The CDR3 has 13 amino acids.

The CDR3 bases are TGTGCCTGGGGAAGAGCGGGGAGGTACCAAGAGACCCAGTACTTC. Its protein is CAWGRAGRYQETQYF. This chain connects TRBV30 to TRBJ2-5; 7 nucleotides line up with TRBD2. Per germline, CDR1 GTSNPN and CDR2 SVGIG (reference sequence). V shed 5 bases, J shed 0 bases, and the junction held 9 bases outside the gene matches. The CDR3 has 15 amino acids.

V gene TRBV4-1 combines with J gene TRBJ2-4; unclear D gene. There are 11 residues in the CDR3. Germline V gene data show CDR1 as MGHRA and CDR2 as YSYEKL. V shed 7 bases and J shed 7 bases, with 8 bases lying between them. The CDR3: CASKIGNIQYF. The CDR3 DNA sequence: TGCGCCAGCAAGATAGGGAACATTCAGTACTTC.

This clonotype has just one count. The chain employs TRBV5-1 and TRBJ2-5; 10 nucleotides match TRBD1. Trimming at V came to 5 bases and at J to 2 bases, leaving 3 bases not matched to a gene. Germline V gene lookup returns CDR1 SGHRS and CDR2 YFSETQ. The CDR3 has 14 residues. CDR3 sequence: CASRSGQGQETQYF. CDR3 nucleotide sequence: TGCGCCAGCAGGTCGGGACAGGGGCAAGAGACCCAGTACTTC.